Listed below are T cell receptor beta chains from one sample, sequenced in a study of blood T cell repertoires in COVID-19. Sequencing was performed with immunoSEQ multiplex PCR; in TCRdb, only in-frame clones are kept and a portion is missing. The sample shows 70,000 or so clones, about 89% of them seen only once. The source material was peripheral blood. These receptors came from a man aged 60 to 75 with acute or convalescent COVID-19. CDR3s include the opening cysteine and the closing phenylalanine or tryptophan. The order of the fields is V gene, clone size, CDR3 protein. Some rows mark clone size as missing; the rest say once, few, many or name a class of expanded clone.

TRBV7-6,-,CASSSRSYNSPLHF
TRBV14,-,CASSHPDSYGSYTF
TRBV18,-,CASSQPGQGSGNTIYF
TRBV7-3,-,CASSVTGAKNIQYF
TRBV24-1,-,CATSGTGDGATNEKLFF
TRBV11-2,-,CASSLFRGGYNEQFF
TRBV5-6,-,CASSPKAGQGYANTGELFF
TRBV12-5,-,CASGPSGTGAGNTIYF
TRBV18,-,CASSPDSGTYTEAFF
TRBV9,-,CASSVGERVNIQYF
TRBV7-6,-,CASSSWREGTYEQYF
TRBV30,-,CAWSVILNEQYF
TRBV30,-,CAWIRGTRDNEQFF
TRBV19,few,CASSIEGQGFRQPQHF
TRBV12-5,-,CASARGGLNTEAFF
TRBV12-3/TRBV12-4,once,CASSQDRGNGYTF
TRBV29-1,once,CSATRTGGIETQYF
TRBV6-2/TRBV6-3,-,CASSQRRTGGNTGELFF